Each of the 5 T cell receptor beta chains below was sequenced from the same sample in a study of blood T cell repertoires in COVID-19. Generated by immunoSEQ multiplex PCR, the TCRdb table keeps only in-frame clones and is missing some. Among fewer than 200,000 clones, around 80% were seen once, and the ten largest hold about 19%. The material sequenced was peripheral blood. The receptors shown here come from a woman between 65 and 79 years old who had recovered from COVID-19.

This chain links TRBV2 with TRBJ1-3; 8 nucleotides line up with TRBD1. This CDR3 has 14 residues. Losses at the gene ends were 6 bases for V and 4 bases for J; bases not matched to a gene: 5. Germline values: CDR1 SNHLY, CDR2 FYNNEI. The CDR3 region is CASSGQGGGNTIYF. The CDR3, as DNA: TGTGCCAGCAGCGGACAGGGCGGCGGAAACACCATATATTTT.

The gene calls are TRBV15 and TRBJ1-4, with D maybe TRBD1 (5 bases). The germline V gene encodes CDR1 LNHNV and CDR2 YYDKDF (reference sequence). V was pared by 1 base and J by 12 bases, with 15 bases between. The CDR3 loop spans 14 amino acids. CDR3 nucleotide sequence: TGTGCCACCAGCAGAGGGGGGGTACCGCGGGAACTGTTTTTT. Translating gives CATSRGGVPRELFF.

The genes are TRBV27 and TRBJ2-5; TRBD1 might be the D (6 bases). Trimming removed 4 bases from V and 1 base from J, with 10 bases in between. There are 14 residues in the CDR3. Germline assignment: CDR1 MNHEY and CDR2 SMNVEV (reference sequence). The CDR3 coding sequence is TGTGCCAGCAGTTCTCGGACAGCCCAAGAGACCCAGTACTTC. The encoded protein is CASSSRTAQETQYF.

This clone has a single count. J is TRBJ2-3 and V is TRBV4-2; 7 nucleotides match TRBD2. From germline, CDR1 is LGHNA and CDR2 YNFKEQ. Unmatched junction bases numbered 10, after V lost 7 bases and J lost 6 bases. The CDR3 totals 14 residues. The CDR3 nucleotides read TGTGCCAGCACCCAGGGCGGGGGTCGGGATACGCAGTATTTT. Amino acids: CASTQGGGRDTQYF.

This clone appeared a few times. The rearrangement links TRBV6-1 to TRBJ1-1; D gene unclear. Between the trimmed V and J ends, which lost 3 bases and 7 bases, there was a span of 18 bases. CDR3 length: 15 residues. CDR1 MNHNS and CDR2 SASEGT come from the germline V gene. CDR3 in DNA: TGTGCCAGCAGTGAGCTCGGGGTGTTTGGACTTGAAGCTTTCTTT. It yields the protein CASSELGVFGLEAFF.